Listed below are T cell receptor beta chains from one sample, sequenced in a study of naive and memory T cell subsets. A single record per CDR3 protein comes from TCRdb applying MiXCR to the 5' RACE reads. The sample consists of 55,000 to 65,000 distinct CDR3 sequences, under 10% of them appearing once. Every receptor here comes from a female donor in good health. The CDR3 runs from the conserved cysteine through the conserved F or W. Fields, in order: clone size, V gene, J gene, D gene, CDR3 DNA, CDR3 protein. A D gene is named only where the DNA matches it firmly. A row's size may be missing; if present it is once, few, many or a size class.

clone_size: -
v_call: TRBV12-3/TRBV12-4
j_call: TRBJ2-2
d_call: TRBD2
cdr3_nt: TGTGCCAGCAGTTTCTCTAGCGGGGGCTACACCGGGGAGCTGTTTTTT
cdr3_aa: CASSFSSGGYTGELFF

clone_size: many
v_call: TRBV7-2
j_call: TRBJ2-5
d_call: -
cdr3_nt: TGTGCCAGCAGCTTCTCCTACCAAGAGACCCAGTACTTC
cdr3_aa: CASSFSYQETQYF

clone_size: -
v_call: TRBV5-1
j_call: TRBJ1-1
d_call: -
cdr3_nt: TGCGCCAGCAGCTCCCCTTATAAGGACACTGAAGCTTTCTTT
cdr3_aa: CASSSPYKDTEAFF

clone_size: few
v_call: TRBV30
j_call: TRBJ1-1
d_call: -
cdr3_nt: TGTGCCTGGACCAAAGGGGGGACACCGAACACTGAAGCTTTCTTT
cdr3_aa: CAWTKGGTPNTEAFF

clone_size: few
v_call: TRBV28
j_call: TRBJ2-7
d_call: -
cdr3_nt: TGTGCCAGCAGTTTAAGCAGATTCGAGCAGTACTTC
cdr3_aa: CASSLSRFEQYF

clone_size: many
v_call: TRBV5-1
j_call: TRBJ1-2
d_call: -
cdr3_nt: TGCGCCAGCAGCTTCGACAGGCCCTATGGCTACACCTTC
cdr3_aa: CASSFDRPYGYTF

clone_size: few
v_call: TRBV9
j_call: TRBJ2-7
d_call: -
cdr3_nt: TGTGCCAGCAGCGGGGGACCAGTACAGAACGAGCAGTACTTC
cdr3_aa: CASSGGPVQNEQYF

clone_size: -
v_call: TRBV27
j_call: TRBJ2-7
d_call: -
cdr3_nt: TGTGCCAGCAGTTTATCTCGGGGTGCCGAGCAGTACTTC
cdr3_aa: CASSLSRGAEQYF

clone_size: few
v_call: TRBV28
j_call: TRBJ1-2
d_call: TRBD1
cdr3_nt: TGTGCCAGCAGTCTGACAGGGGTCGGCGGCTACACCTTC
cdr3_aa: CASSLTGVGGYTF

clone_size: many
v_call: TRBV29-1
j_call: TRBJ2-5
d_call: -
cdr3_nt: TGCAGCGTCGGGGTAACAGGATTCCAAGAGACCCAGTACTTC
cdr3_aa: CSVGVTGFQETQYF

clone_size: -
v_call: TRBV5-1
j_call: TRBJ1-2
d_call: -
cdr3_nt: TGCGCCAGCAGCTTGGCCCAGGCAGAAGTAGAGGGCTACGCCTTC
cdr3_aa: CASSLAQAEVEGYAF

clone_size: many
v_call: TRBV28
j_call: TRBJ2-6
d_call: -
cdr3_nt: TGTGCCAGCACCCGGGTATGGTCCTCTGGGGCCAACGTCCTGACTTTC
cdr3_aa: CASTRVWSSGANVLTF

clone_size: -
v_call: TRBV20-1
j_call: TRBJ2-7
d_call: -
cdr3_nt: TGCAGTGCTAAGCCCTCCTACGAGCAGTACTTC
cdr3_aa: CSAKPSYEQYF

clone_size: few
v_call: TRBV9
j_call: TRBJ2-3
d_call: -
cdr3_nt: TGTGCCAGCAGCGCGGGGGATCCAAGGGCAGATACGCAGTATTTT
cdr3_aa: CASSAGDPRADTQYF

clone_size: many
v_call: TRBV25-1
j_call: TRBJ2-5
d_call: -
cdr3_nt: TGTGCCAGCAGTCCAGGGGTTGGAGAGACCCAGTACTTC
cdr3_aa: CASSPGVGETQYF

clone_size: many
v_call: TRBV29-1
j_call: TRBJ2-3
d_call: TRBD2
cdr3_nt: TGCAGCGTCGTCGGGACTAGCGGGAGGGCAACAGATACGCAGTATTTT
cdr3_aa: CSVVGTSGRATDTQYF

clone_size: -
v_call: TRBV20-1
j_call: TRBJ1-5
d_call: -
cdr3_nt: TGCAGTGCCGAAGACAGTAGCAATCAGCCCCAGCATTTT
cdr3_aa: CSAEDSSNQPQHF

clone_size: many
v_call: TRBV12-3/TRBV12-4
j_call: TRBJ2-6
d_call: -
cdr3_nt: TGTGCCAGCAGTTCAGCAACCTCTGGGGCCAACGTCCTGACTTTC
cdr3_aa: CASSSATSGANVLTF

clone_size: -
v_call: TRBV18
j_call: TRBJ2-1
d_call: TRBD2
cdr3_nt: TGTGCCAGCTCACCTCTAGCGGATCACAATGAGCAGTTCTTC
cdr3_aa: CASSPLADHNEQFF

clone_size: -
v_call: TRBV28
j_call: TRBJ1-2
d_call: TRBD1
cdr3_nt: TGTGCCAGCTGGGGACAGAACTATGGCTACACCTTC
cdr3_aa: CASWGQNYGYTF

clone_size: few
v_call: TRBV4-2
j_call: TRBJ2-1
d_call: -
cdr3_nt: TGTGCCAGCAGCCAAGGTCAGGGGGGACCAAATGAGCAGTTCTTC
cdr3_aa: CASSQGQGGPNEQFF

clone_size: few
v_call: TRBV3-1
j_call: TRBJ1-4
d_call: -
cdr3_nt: TGTGCCAGCAGCCAATCTCACGAAACGGTAGCTGGAGAAAAACTGTTTTTT
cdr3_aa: CASSQSHETVAGEKLFF

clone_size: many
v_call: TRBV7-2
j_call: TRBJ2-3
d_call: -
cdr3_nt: TGTGCCAGCAGCTCCCCGTGGGGACTCTCGAGCACAGATACGCAGTATTTT
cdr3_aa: CASSSPWGLSSTDTQYF

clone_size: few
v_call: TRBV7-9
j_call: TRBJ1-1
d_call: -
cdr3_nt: TGTGCCAGCAGTCCAAGGAGCAACGGTATTGAAGCTTTCTTT
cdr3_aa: CASSPRSNGIEAFF

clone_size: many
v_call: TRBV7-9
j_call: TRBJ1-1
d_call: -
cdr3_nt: TGTGCCAGCAGCTTAGCGAGTGGCCAGACTGAAGCTTTCTTT
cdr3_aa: CASSLASGQTEAFF

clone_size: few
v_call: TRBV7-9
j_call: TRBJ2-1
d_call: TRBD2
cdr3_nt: TGTGCCAGCAGCCGCCTGGGACTAGCGGGTTTCTACAATGAGCAGTTCTTC
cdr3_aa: CASSRLGLAGFYNEQFF

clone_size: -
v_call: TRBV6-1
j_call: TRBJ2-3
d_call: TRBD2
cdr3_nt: TGTGCCAGCAGTTACGTGGGGCTAGCGGGGCTCACAGATACGCAGTATTTT
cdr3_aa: CASSYVGLAGLTDTQYF

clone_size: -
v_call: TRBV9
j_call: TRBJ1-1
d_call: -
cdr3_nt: TGTGCCAGCAGCGTAGGGGCGCCAGGCCGCGAAGCTTTCTTT
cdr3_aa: CASSVGAPGREAFF

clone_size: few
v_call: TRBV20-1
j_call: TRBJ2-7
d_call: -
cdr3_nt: TGCAGTGCTAGAGATAGGACAACCCCCTGGGACGAGCAGTACTTC
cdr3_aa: CSARDRTTPWDEQYF

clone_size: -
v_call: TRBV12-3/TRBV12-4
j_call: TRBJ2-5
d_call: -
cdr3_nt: TGTGCCAGCAGTTTATTAGCGCAGGAGACCCAGTACTTC
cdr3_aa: CASSLLAQETQYF

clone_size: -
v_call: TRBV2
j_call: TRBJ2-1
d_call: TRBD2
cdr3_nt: TGTGCCAGCAGGGCCGGGACTAGCGGTTACAATGAGCAGTTCTTC
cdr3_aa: CASRAGTSGYNEQFF

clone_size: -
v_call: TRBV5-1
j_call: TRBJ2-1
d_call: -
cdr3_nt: TGCGCCAGCAGCTTGAACCAGGTGCGGATGAATGAGCAGTTCTTC
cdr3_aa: CASSLNQVRMNEQFF

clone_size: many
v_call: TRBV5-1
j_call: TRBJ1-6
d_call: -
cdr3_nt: TGCGCCAGCAGCCCGGACTTACGGGCCTATAATTCACCCCTCCACTTT
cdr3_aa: CASSPDLRAYNSPLHF

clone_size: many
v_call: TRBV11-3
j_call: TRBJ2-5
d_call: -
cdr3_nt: TGTGCCAGCAGCTTAGATGAACTGACGCCTCCGTACTTC
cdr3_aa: CASSLDELTPPYF

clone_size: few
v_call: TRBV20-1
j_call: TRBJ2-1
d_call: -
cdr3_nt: TGCAGTGTCAGCGGCCCTAATGAGCAGTTCTTC
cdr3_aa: CSVSGPNEQFF

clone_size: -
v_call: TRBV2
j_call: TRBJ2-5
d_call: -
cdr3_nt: TGTGCCAGCTGTGAAAGTGGCGTGGAGGGTAGCACCCAGTACTTC
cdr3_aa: CASCESGVEGSTQYF

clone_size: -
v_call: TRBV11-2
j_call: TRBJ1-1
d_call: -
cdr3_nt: TGTGCCAGCAGCGCCCGCCAGGGGCGTGAAGCTTTCTTT
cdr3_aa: CASSARQGREAFF

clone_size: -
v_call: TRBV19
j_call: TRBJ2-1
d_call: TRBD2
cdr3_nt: TGTGCCAGTAGTGAGGGGACTAGCCAATACAATGAGCAGTTCTTC
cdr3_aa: CASSEGTSQYNEQFF

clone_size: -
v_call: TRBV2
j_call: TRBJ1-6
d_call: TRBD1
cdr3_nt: TGTGCCAGCACCCGACAGGGTTGGAATTCACCCCTCCACTTT
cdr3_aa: CASTRQGWNSPLHF

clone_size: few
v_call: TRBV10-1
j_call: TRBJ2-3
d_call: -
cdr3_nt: TGCGCCAGCAGTGAGTCTGGTAGGGGGGCTCGGGATACGCAGTATTTT
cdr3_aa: CASSESGRGARDTQYF

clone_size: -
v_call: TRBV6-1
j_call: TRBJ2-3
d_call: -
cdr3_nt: TGTGCCAGCAGGGTGAGGGAAACCGTCACAGATACGCAGTATTTT
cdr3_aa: CASRVRETVTDTQYF

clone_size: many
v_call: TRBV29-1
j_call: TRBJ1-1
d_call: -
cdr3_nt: TGCAGCGCACAGGGCCGAGGCACTGAAGCTTTCTTT
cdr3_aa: CSAQGRGTEAFF

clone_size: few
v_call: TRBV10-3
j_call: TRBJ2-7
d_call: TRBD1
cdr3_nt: TGTGCCATCAGAGCAGGGGGTCACGAGCAGTACTTC
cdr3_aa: CAIRAGGHEQYF

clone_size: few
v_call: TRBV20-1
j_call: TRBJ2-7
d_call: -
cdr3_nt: TGCAGTGCTAGTGGGGTTGGCCCCGGAGAGCAGTACTTC
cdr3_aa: CSASGVGPGEQYF

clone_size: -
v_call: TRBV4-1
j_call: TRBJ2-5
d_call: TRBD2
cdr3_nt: TGCGCCAGCAGCCAAGGGATCCAAACTAGCGGCCAAGAGACCCAGTACTTC
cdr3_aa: CASSQGIQTSGQETQYF

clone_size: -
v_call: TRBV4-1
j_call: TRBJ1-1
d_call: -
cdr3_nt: TGCGCCAGCAGCCAAGATCGGTTGCCCGCCAACACTGAAGCTTTCTTT
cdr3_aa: CASSQDRLPANTEAFF

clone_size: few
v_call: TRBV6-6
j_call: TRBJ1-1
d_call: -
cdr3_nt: TGTGCCAGCAGTTACAGGGGGTTGAACACTGAAGCTTTCTTT
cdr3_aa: CASSYRGLNTEAFF

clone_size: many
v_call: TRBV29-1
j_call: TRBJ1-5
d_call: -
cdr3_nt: TGCAGCGTGAGAGGGGCCGATAGCAATCAGCCCCAGCATTTT
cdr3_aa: CSVRGADSNQPQHF

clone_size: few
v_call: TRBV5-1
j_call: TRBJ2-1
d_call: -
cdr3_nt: TGCGCCAGCGCTTACGGGAGCTCGTACAATGAGCAGTTCTTC
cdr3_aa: CASAYGSSYNEQFF

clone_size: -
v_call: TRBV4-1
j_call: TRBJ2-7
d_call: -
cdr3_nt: TGCGCCAGCGCCCAGGGGCCCGAGCAGTACTTC
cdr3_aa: CASAQGPEQYF

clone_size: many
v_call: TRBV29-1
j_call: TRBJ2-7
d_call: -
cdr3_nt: TGCAGCGTTCTAGGGCCCTCCTACGAGCAGTACTTC
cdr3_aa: CSVLGPSYEQYF

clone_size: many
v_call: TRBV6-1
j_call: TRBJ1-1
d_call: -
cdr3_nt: TGTGCCAGCAAGGGTTCCGGGAGGGGGAACACTGAAGCTTTCTTT
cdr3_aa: CASKGSGRGNTEAFF

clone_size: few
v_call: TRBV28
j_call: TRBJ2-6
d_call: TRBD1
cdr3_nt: TGTGCCAGCAGGACAGGGGCCTCTGGGGCCAACGTCCTGACTTTC
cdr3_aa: CASRTGASGANVLTF

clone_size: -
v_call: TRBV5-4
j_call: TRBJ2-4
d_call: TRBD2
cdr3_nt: TGTGCCAGCAGCTTGGGACTAGCGGGAGTCAAAAACATTCAGTACTTC
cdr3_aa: CASSLGLAGVKNIQYF

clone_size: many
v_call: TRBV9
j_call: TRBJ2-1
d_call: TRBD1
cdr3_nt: TGTGCCAGCAGCGTCCAGGGGACAGGCTCCTACAATGAGCAGTTCTTC
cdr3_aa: CASSVQGTGSYNEQFF